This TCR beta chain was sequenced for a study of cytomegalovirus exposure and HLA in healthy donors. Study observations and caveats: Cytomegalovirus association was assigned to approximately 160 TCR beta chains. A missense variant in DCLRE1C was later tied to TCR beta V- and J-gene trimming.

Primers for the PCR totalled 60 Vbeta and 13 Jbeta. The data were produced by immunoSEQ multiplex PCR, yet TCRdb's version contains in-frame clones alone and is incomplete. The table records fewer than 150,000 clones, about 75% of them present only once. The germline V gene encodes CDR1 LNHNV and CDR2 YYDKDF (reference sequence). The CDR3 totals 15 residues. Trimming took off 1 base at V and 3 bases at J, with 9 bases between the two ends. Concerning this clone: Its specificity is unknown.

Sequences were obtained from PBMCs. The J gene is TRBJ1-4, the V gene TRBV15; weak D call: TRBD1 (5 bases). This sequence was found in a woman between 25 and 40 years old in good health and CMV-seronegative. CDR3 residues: CATSRGDFANEKLFF. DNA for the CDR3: TGTGCCACCAGCAGAGGGGACTTTGCTAATGAAAAACTGTTTTTT.